This T cell receptor (beta chain) comes out of a study of T cell repertoires in cytomegalovirus infection. MiXCR was run by TCRdb on the reads, yielding one entry per CDR3 protein. Found here are around 630,000 distinct CDR3 sequences, roughly 24% of them singletons; the top ten hold around 8%. The germline V gene encodes CDR1 MNHEY and CDR2 SVGAGI. The CDR3 contains 16 residues. V lost 2 bases, J lost 2 bases, and 8 bases stayed unmatched. Overall study findings and caveats: Cumulative frequency of public TCR beta families picked out carriers of CMV plus the relevant HLA.

This clonotype has at least ten counts. Its antigen is not identified. The TCR was taken from a human donor in good health (CMV status not recorded). Some clones in this sample may be carry-over from other donors' samples. The rearrangement links TRBV6-5 to TRBJ2-5, with 7 bases matching TRBD1. The sequenced sample consisted of CD8+ T cells from PBMCs. The CDR3 protein is CASSYDRVAKQETQYF. The CDR3 DNA sequence: TGTGCCAGCAGTTACGACAGGGTCGCAAAACAAGAGACCCAGTACTTC.